The rows below give T cell receptor beta chains drawn from one sample of a study of blood T cell repertoires in COVID-19. The repertoire was sequenced with immunoSEQ multiplex PCR; TCRdb's copy has only in-frame clones and lacks some. The repertoire holds 15,000 or so clones, with around 88% as singletons. Sequences were obtained from peripheral blood. Receptors were obtained from a human donor in a cohort sampled during active COVID-19. The CDR3 runs from the conserved cysteine through the conserved F or W. A D gene is named only where the DNA matches it firmly. Part of the rows lack a size; the others show once, few, many or a class for expanded clones.

D gene	clone size	V gene	J gene	CDR3 protein	CDR3 DNA
-	few	TRBV4-3	TRBJ1-5	CASSQDWAGADQPQHF	TGCGCCAGCAGCCAAGATTGGGCAGGGGCTGATCAGCCCCAGCATTTT
-	-	TRBV25-1	TRBJ2-3	CASSGPGETDTQYF	TGTGCCAGCAGTGGCCCAGGGGAGACAGATACGCAGTATTTT
-	-	TRBV5-5	TRBJ2-1	CASSLDGPSYNEQFF	TGTGCCAGCAGCTTGGATGGGCCCTCCTACAATGAGCAGTTCTTC
-	-	TRBV5-4	TRBJ1-4	CASSLDPNEKLFF	TGTGCCAGCAGCTTGGATCCGAATGAAAAACTGTTTTTT
-	-	TRBV7-2	TRBJ2-5	CASRRGGGVQETQYF	TGTGCCAGCAGGAGGGGAGGAGGGGTCCAAGAGACCCAGTACTTC
TRBD2	-	TRBV4-1	TRBJ2-3	CASSRYLSASGTDTQYF	TGCGCCAGCAGCCGTTACCTTTCGGCTAGCGGAACAGATACGCAGTATTTT
TRBD1	-	TRBV27	TRBJ1-5	CASSFEGTGSRNQPQHF	TGTGCCAGCAGTTTTGAGGGGACAGGGTCCCGCAATCAGCCCCAGCATTTT
-	-	TRBV2	TRBJ1-4	CASSEGTGEKLFF	TGTGCCAGCAGTGAAGGGACGGGGGAAAAACTGTTTTTT
-	-	TRBV4-3	TRBJ1-2	CASSQGGSVVGPGYTF	TGCGCCAGCAGCCAAGGAGGATCCGTGGTCGGTCCCGGCTACACCTTC
-	once	TRBV4-2	TRBJ1-2	CASSQVGGEYGYTF	TGTGCCAGCAGCCAAGTGGGGGGGGAGTATGGCTACACCTTC
-	once	TRBV11-2	TRBJ2-2	CASSPPGLGTGELFF	TGTGCCAGCAGCCCACCGGGACTGGGTACCGGGGAGCTGTTTTTT
-	-	TRBV5-6	TRBJ1-1	CASSLHGLNTEAFF	TGTGCCAGCAGCTTGCACGGTTTGAACACTGAAGCTTTCTTT
TRBD1	-	TRBV5-1	TRBJ1-1	CASTRQGDTEAFF	TGCGCCAGCACGAGACAGGGGGACACTGAAGCTTTCTTT
-	-	TRBV5-5	TRBJ1-1	CASSRTVPTNTEAFF	TGTGCCAGCAGCAGGACAGTCCCAACGAACACTGAAGCTTTCTTT
TRBD1	-	TRBV5-4	TRBJ1-2	CASSLGTGGYYGYTF	TGTGCCAGCAGCTTGGGGACAGGGGGTTACTATGGCTACACCTTC
TRBD1	-	TRBV5-8	TRBJ2-7	CASTFYRQGGEQYF	TGTGCCAGCACCTTCTACAGACAGGGCGGCGAGCAGTACTTC
-	-	TRBV4-3	TRBJ1-2	CASSQGFDRLYGYTF	TGCGCCAGCAGCCAAGGGTTCGACAGGCTCTATGGCTACACCTTC
-	-	TRBV30	TRBJ2-7	CACFDRSYEQYF	TGTGCCTGTTTCGACAGATCCTACGAGCAGTACTTC